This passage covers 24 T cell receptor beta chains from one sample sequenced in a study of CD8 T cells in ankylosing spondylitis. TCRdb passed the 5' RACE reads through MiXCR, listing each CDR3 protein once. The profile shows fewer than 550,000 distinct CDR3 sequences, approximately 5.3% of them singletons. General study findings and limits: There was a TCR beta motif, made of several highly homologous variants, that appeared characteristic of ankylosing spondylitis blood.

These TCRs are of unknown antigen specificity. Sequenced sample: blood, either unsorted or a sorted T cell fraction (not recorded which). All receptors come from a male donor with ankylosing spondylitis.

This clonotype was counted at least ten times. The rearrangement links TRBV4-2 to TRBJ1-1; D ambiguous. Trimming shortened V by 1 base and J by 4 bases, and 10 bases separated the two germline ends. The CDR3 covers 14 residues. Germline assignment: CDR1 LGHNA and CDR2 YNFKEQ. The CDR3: CASSQVRSGTEAFF. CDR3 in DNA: TGTGCCAGCAGCCAAGTCAGATCCGGCACTGAAGCTTTCTTT.

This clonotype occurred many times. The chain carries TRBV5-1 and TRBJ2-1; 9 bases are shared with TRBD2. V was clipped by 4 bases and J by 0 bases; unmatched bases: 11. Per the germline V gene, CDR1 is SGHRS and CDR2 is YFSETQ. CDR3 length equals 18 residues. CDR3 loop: CASSLLAGVYSSYNEQFF. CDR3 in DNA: TGCGCCAGCAGCCTGTTAGCGGGAGTTTACAGCTCCTACAATGAGCAGTTCTTC.

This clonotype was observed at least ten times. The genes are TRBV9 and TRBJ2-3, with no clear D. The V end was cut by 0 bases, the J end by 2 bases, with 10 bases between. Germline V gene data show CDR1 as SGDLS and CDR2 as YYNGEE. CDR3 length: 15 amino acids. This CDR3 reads CASSVAGRDTDTQYF. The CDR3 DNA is TGTGCCAGCAGCGTAGCGGGCAGAGACACAGATACGCAGTATTTT.

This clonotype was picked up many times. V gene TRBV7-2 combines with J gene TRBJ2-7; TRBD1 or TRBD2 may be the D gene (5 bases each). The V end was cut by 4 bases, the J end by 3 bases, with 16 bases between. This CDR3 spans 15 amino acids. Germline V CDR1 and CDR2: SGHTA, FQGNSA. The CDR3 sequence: CASSSTGTENYEQYF. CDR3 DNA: TGTGCCAGCAGCTCGACCGGGACGGAGAACTACGAGCAGTACTTC.

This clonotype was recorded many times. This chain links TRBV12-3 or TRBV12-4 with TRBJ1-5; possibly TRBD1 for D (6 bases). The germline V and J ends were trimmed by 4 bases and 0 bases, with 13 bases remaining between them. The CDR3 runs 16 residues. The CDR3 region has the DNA TGTGCCAGCAGTTCAAGGACAGTCTATAGCAATCAGCCCCAGCATTTT. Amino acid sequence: CASSSRTVYSNQPQHF.

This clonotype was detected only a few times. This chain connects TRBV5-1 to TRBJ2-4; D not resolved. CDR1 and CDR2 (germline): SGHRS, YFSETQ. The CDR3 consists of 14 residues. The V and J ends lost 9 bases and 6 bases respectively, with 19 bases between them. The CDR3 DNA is TGCGCCACCTCCCCGTCGGCGCGAGGAAACATTCAGTACTTC. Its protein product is CATSPSARGNIQYF.

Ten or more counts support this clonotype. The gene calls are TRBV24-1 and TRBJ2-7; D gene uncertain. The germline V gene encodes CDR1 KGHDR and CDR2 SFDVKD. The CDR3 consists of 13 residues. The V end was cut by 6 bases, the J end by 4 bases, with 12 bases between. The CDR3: CATSKEHSYEQYF. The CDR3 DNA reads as TGTGCCACCAGTAAGGAACATTCGTACGAGCAGTACTTC.

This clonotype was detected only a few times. The CDR3 DNA reads as TGTGCCAGCAGCTTAGCTAGGCTCACCGGGGAGCTGTTTTTT. Its protein is CASSLARLTGELFF. The J gene is TRBJ2-2, the V gene TRBV7-8; D remains ambiguous. CDR1 is SGHVS and CDR2 is FQNEAQ in the germline V gene. CDR3 size: 14 residues. V was shortened by 0 bases and J by 4 bases, with 6 bases between the two germline ends.

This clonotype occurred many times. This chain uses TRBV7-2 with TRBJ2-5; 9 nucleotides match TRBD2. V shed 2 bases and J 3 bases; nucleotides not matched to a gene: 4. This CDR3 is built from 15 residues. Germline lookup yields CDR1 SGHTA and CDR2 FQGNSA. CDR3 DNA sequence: TGTGCCAGCAGCTTACAGGTAGCGGGAGAAGAGACCCAGTACTTC. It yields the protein CASSLQVAGEETQYF.

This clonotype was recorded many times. The CDR3 here is CASTEFSTGVALRGPFF. The CDR3, as DNA: TGCGCCAGCACCGAATTTTCTACAGGGGTCGCCCTTCGGGGACCTTTCTTT. The rearrangement joins TRBV5-1 to TRBJ1-1; 7 bases are shared with TRBD1. V lost 6 bases, J lost 12 bases, and 26 bases stayed unmatched. The germline V gene encodes CDR1 SGHRS and CDR2 YFSETQ. The CDR3 covers 17 residues.

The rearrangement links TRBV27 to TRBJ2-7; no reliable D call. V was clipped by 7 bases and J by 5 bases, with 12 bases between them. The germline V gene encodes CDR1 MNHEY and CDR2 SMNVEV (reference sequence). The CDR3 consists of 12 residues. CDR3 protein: CASKAVSNEQYF. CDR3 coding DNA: TGTGCCAGCAAGGCGGTTTCCAACGAGCAGTACTTC.

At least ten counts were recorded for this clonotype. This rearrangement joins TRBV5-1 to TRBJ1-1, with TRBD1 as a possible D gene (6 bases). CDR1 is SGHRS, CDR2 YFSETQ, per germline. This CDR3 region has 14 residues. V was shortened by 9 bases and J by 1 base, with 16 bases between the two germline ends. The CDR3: CATKPQGPNTEAFF. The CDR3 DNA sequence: TGCGCCACCAAACCTCAGGGGCCGAACACTGAAGCTTTCTTT. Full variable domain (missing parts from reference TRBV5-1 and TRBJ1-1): KAGVTQTPRYLIKTRGQQVTLSCSPISGHRSVSWYQQTPGQGLQFLFEYFSETQRNKGNFPGRFSGRQFSNSRSEMNVSTLELGDSALYLCATKPQGPNTEAFFGQGTRLTVV.

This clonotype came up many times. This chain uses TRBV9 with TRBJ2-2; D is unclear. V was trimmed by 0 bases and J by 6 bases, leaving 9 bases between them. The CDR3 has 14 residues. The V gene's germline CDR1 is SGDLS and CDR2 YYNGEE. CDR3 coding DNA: TGTGCCAGCAGCGTAGGGCAGTTCTCCGGGGAGCTGTTTTTT. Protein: CASSVGQFSGELFF. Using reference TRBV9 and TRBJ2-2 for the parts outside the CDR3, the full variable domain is DSGVTQTPKHLITATGQRVTLRCSPRSGDLSVYWYQQSLDQGLQFLIQYYNGEERAKGNILERFSAQQFPDLHSELNLSSLELGDSALYFCASSVGQFSGELFFGEGSRLTVL.

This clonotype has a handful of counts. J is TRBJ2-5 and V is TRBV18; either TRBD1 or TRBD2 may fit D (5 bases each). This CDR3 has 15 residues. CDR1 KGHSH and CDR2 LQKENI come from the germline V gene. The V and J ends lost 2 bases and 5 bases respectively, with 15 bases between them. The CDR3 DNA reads TGTGCCAGCTCACCAGGGGACGAGGCGCGGGAGACCCAGTACTTC. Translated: CASSPGDEARETQYF.

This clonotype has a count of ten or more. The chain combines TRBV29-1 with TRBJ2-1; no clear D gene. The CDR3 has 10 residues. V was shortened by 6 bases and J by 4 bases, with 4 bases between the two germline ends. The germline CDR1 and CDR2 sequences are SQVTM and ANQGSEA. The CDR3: CSVKYNEQFF. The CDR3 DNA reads TGCAGCGTAAAATACAATGAGCAGTTCTTC.

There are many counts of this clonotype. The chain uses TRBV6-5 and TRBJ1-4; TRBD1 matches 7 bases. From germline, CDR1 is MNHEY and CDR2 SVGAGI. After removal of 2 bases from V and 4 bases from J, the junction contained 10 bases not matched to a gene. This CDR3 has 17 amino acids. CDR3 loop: CASSYKGARAINEKLFF. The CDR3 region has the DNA TGTGCCAGCAGTTACAAGGGGGCCCGGGCCATTAATGAAAAACTGTTTTTT.

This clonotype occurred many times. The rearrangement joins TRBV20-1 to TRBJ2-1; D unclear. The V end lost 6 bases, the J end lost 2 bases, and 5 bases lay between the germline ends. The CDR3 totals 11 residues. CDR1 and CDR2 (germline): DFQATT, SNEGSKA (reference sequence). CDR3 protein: CSATTYNEQFF. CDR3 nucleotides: TGCAGTGCCACAACCTACAATGAGCAGTTCTTC.

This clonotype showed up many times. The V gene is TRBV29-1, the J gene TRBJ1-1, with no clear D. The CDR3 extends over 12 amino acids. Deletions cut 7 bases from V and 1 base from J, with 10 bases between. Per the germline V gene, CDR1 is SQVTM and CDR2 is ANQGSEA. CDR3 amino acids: CSGTDRNTEAFF. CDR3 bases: TGCAGCGGGACGGATCGGAACACTGAAGCTTTCTTT.

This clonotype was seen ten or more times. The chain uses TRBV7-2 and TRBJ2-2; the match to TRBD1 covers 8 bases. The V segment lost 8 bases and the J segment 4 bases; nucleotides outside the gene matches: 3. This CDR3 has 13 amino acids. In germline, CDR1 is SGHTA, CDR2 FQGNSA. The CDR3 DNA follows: TGTGCCAGCTCTGGACAGGGCACCGGGGAGCTGTTTTTT. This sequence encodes CASSGQGTGELFF.

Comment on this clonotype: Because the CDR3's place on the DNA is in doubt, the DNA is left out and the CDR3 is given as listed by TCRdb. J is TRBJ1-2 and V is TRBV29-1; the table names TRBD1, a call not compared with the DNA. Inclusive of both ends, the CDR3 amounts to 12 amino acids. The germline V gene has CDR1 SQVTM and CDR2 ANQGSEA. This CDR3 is CSVGQGNYGYAF.

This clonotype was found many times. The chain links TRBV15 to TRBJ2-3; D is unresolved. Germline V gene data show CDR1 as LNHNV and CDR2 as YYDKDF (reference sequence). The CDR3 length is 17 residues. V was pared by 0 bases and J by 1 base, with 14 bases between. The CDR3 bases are TGTGCCACCAGCAGAGACCCCGATTTGCGTCGCACAGATACGCAGTATTTT. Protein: CATSRDPDLRRTDTQYF.

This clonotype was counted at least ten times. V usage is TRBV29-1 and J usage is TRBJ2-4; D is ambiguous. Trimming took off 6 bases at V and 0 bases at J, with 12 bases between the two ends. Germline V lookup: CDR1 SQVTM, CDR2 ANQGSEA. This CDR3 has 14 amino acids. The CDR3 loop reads CSVAGKVAKNIQYF. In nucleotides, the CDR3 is TGCAGCGTAGCAGGAAAAGTAGCCAAAAACATTCAGTACTTC.

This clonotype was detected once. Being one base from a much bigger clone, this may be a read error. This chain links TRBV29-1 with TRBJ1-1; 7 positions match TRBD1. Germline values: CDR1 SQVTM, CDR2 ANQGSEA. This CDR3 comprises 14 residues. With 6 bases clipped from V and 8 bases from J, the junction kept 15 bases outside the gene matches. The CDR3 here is CSVHMTGLDAEAFF. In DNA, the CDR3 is TGCAGCGTCCATATGACAGGGTTAGACGCGGAAGCTTTCTTT.

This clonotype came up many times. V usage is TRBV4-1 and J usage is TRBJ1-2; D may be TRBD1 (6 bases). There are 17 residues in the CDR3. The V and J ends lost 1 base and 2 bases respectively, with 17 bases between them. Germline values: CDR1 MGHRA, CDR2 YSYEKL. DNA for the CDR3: TGCGCCAGCAGCCAAGTATTAGGGGACACCTTAAACTATGGCTACACCTTC. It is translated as CASSQVLGDTLNYGYTF.